This T cell receptor (beta chain) stems from a study of blood T cell repertoires in COVID-19 (dated by TCRdb to the early 2020s). Looking at the study overall: Samples from collaborators originated in the United States, Italy and Spain and spanned both the acute and convalescent phases of COVID-19. The material from the prospective study consisted of cDNA or gDNA derived from T cells, B-cell-depleted T cells, or PBMCs. The dataset comprised deeply sampled blood TCRbeta repertoires from subjects exposed to, actively infected with, or recovered from COVID-19. The repertoires were released in a freely available public database meant as a resource for research on the immune response to SARS-CoV-2. The samples were drawn from the first 160 participants of the ongoing ImmuneRACE study and from 1,254 subjects provided by 6 global collaborators. Nearly every sample came with metadata listing a de-identified subject ID, COVID-19 status, age in years and sex. Where available, HLA class I and class II types were taken from metadata supplied by the sample provider and were not determined by assay-based typing.

In Seattle, one collaborating source enrolled patients while the infection was active and tracked those patients longitudinally over the course of disease. Each collaborating institution followed its own protocols to collect whole blood in K2EDTA tubes. For TCRbeta analysis, collaborators shipped samples as frozen whole blood, isolated PBMCs, or DNA extracted from either of those sample types. The immunoSEQ Assay, a bias-controlled multiplex PCR, was used to amplify TCRbeta CDR3 regions from genomic DNA. Turning to the authors' computational methods: The number of nucleated cells in each sample was estimated by amplification of reference gene primers within the assay. Sequence reads were collapsed and filtered to measure the absolute abundance of every unique TCRbeta CDR3 rearrangement. For each sample, productive Simpson clonality was calculated by taking the square root of Simpson's diversity index across productive rearrangements. TCRdb re-hosts the immuneACCESS table, in-frame sequences only. Its copies lack some clones; in the studies checked, an unresolved V gene accounts for under half of them, and the cause for the rest is not known. That table is the source of V, J and clone size, and D and trimming were worked out from the DNA. The sample records about 180,000 clones, over 65% of which are singletons. The top ten clonotypes cover roughly 18% of the sample.

General conclusions and limits of the study: The quantity of clinical and demographic metadata differed by source and by participant and was supplied without curation.

CDR1 MNHEY and CDR2 SVGEGT were looked up in the germline V gene. Inclusive of the bounding cysteine and phenylalanine, the CDR3 is 20 residues long. This entry keeps only the CDR3 DNA: 60 bases, framed from base 1. Here V drops 4 bases and J drops 5 bases, and the junction holds 16 bases not matched to any gene. As concerns this clone: Its antigen remains undetermined. No base quality values were provided; no much bigger clone lies one nucleotide off.

The origin of this receptor is a person aged 65-85 years with COVID-19, enrolled during active disease. Specimen: peripheral blood. The chain was built from TRBV6-2 or TRBV6-3 and TRBJ2-3; the central 15 bases match TRBD2. The CDR3 region: CASSSPGLAGGQPGLDTQYF. The DNA reads TGTGCCAGCAGTTCGCCGGGACTAGCGGGAGGCCAACCAGGGTTAGATACGCAGTATTTT.